The sequence of this TCR beta chain was determined in a study of cytomegalovirus exposure and HLA in healthy donors. Broader study findings: Previously analyzed data showed that most TCR beta V segments were productive at a frequency of about 90% or about 30%.

Germline V gives CDR1 SQVTM, CDR2 ANQGSEA. This CDR3 is 13 amino acids long. To note about this clone: What it recognizes is unknown. An end of the junction differs from the germline gene, which may be a read error. At the DNA level, this CDR3 is encoded by other sequences in the same sample as well.

A multiplex PCR was run with 60 Vbeta primers and 13 Jbeta primers. Clones were sequenced by immunoSEQ multiplex PCR, and TCRdb holds only the in-frame ones, with some missing. The data contain 93,000 or so clones, around 65% of them singletons. The V and J genes are TRBV29-1 and TRBJ2-1; D is perhaps TRBD2 (5 bases). The clonotype originates from a woman aged 50 to 65 in good health and CMV-seronegative. The specimen was PBMCs. For the CDR3, the DNA is TGCAGCCTTGAGTACGGGGAGTACAATGAGCAGTTCTTC. It encodes CSLEYGEYNEQFF.